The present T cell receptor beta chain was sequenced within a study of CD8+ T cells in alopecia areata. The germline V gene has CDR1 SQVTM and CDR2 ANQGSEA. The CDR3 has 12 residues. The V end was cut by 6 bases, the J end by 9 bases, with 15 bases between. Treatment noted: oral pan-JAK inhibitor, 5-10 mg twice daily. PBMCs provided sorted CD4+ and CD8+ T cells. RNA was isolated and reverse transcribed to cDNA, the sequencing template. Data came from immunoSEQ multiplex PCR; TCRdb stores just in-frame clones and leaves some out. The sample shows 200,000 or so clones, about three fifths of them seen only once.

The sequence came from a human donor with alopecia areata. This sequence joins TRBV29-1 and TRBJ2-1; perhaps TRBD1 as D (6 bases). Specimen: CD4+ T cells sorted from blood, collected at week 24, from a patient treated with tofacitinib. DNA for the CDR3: TGCAGCGTAATCCTTAGGACAGTTGAGCAGTTCTTC. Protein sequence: CSVILRTVEQFF.